The source of this T cell receptor (beta chain) is a study of CD8 T cells in ankylosing spondylitis. TCRdb passed the 5' RACE reads through MiXCR, listing each CDR3 protein once. The sample holds about 360,000 distinct CDR3 sequences; around 15% are singletons and the top ten take 1.1%. This clonotype was seen more than once but under ten times. This receptor was identified in a male donor with ankylosing spondylitis or in good health (not recorded which). Sample: blood, either unsorted or a sorted T cell fraction (not recorded which).

The CDR3 protein is CATRIRDRANYEQYF. CDR3 DNA sequence: TGTGCCACACGGATCCGGGACAGGGCAAACTACGAGCAGTACTTC. V usage is TRBV6-1 and J usage is TRBJ2-7, with 9 bases fitting TRBD1. The CDR3 runs 15 residues. Germline CDR1 is MNHNS and CDR2 is SASEGT. J gave up 3 bases and V 10 bases, and 13 bases lay outside the gene matches.